This T cell receptor (beta chain) was profiled in a study of cytomegalovirus exposure and HLA in healthy donors. The germline V and J ends were trimmed by 5 bases and 2 bases, with 3 bases remaining between them. Germline V CDR1 and CDR2: PRHDT, FYEKMQ (reference sequence). The CDR3 runs 11 residues. PCR involved 60 Vbeta and 13 Jbeta primers. The assay was immunoSEQ multiplex PCR, and TCRdb's table has in-frame clones only and misses some. The table includes around 190,000 clones, 79% detected once. The sample consisted of PBMCs. The clonotype comes from a woman aged 18 to 35 in good health and CMV-seronegative. The chain combines TRBV13 with TRBJ1-1, with no clear D. The CDR3 DNA reads as TGTGCCAGCAGCCTAAACACTGAAGCTTTCTTT. This gives the protein CASSLNTEAFF. Based on the CDR3 plus reference TRBV13 and TRBJ1-1, the full variable domain is AAGVIQSPRHLIKEKRETATLKCYPIPRHDTVYWYQQGPGQDPQFLISFYEKMQSDKGSIPDRFSAQQFSDYHSELNMSSLELGDSALYFCASSLNTEAFFGQGTRLTVV.